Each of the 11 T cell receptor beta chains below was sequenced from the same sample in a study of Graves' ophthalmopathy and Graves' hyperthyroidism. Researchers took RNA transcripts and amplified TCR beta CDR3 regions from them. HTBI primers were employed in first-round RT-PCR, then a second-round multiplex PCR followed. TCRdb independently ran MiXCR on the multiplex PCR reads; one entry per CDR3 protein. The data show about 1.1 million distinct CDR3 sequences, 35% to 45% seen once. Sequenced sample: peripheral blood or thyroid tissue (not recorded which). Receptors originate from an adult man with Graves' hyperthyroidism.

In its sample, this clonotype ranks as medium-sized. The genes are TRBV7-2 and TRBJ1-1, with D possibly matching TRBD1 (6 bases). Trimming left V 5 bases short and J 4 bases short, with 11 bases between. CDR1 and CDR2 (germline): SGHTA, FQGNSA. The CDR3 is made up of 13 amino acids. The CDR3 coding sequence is TGTGCCAGCAGCCCGACAGGCCCCACTGAAGCTTTCTTT. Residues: CASSPTGPTEAFF. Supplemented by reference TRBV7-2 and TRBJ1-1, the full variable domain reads GAGVSQSPSNKVTEKGKDVELRCDPISGHTALYWYRQSLGQGLEFLIYFQGNSAPDKSGLPSDRFSAERTGGSVSTLTIQRTQQEDSAVYLCASSPTGPTEAFFGQGTRLTVV.

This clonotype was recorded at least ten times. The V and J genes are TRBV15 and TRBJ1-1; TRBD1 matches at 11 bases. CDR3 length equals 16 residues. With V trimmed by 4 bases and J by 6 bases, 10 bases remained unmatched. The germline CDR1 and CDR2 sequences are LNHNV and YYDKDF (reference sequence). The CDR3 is CATSTEGQGGGSEAFF. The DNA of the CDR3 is TGTGCCACCAGCACTGAGGGACAGGGGGGGGGGTCTGAAGCTTTCTTT.

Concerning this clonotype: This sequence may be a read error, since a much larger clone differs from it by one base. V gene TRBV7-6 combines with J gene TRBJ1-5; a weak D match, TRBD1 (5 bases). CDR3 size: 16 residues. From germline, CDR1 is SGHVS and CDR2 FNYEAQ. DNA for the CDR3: TGTACCAGCAGCTTAGGGGCAGGGAGGGGCAATCAGCCCCAGCATTTT. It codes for CTSSLGAGRGNQPQHF.

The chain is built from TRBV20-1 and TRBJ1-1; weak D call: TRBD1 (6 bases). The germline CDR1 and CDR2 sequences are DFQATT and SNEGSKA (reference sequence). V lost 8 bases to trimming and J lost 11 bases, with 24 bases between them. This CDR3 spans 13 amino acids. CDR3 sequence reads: CSQYREEEGVAFF. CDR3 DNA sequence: TGCAGTCAATACAGGGAGGAGGAAGGGGTGGCTTTCTTT.

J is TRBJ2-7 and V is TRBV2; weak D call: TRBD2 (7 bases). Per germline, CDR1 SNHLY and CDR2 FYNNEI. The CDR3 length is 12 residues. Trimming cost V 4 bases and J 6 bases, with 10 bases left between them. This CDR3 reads CASSAGGGEQYF. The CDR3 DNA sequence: TGTGCCAGCAGTGCGGGGGGCGGCGAGCAGTACTTC.

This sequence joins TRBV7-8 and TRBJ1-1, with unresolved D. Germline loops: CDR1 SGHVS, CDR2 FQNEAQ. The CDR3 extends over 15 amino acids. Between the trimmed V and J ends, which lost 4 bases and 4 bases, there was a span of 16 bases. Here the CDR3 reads CASSSGPARFTEAFF. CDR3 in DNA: TGTGCCAGCAGCTCAGGACCGGCGAGATTCACTGAAGCTTTCTTT.

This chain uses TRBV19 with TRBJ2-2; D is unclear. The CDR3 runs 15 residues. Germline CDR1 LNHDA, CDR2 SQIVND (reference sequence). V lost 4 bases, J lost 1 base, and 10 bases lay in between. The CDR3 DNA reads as TGTGCCAGTAGTACCGTGAATCGGAACACCGGGGAGCTGTTTTTT. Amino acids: CASSTVNRNTGELFF.

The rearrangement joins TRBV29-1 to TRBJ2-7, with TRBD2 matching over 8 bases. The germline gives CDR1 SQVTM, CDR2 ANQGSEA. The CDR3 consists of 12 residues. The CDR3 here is CSLTGRGREQYF. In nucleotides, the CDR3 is TGCAGTTTGACCGGGAGGGGACGGGAGCAGTACTTC.

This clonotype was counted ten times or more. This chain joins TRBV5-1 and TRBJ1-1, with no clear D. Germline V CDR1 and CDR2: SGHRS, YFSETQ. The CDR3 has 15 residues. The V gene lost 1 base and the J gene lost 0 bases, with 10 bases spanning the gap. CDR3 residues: CASSLLPGMNTEAFF. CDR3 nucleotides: TGCGCCAGCAGCTTGCTGCCAGGCATGAACACTGAAGCTTTCTTT.

DNA for the CDR3: TGTGCCACCGTTAGCGGGGGGGCCCGTTTCTCATACGAGCAGTACTTC. It codes for CATVSGGARFSYEQYF. This chain uses TRBV10-3 with TRBJ2-7; TRBD2 agrees at 11 bases. The germline CDR1 and CDR2 sequences are ENHRY and SYGVKD. V shed 10 bases, J shed 4 bases, and the junction held 15 bases outside the gene matches. This CDR3 has 16 residues.

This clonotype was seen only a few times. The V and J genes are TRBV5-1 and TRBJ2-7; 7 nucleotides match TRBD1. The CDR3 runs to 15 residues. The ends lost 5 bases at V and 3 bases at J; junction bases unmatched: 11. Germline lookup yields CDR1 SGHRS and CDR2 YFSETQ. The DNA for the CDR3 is TGCGCCAGCAGATCACAGGGGCCGAGCCACTACGAGCAGTACTTC. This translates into CASRSQGPSHYEQYF.